The present T cell receptor (beta chain) was sequenced within a study of a mutant IDH1 vaccine in newly diagnosed glioma. About the study: Sex among treated patients split about 60% male, approximately 38% female; mean age was about 43 years. Most patients had radiochemotherapy with temozolomide before enrollment; others had one alone. Study-level results: It was 93.3% of patients that developed vaccine-induced immune responses.

Sequenced by immunoSEQ multiplex PCR; TCRdb stores in-frame clones only, minus some. Altogether roughly 34,000 clones are present, about four fifths being singletons, with the ten largest covering approximately 9%. Time point indicated: baseline, week 1 (first vaccination visit). Sample treatment: pre-vaccination baseline after standard-of-care therapy. The CDR3 runs 15 residues. Trimming took off 1 base at V and 2 bases at J, with 11 bases between the two ends. Germline V CDR1 and CDR2: SGHAT, FQNNGV. This clone was seen only once. The antigen is undetermined. The TCR originated in a man aged 45-65 years with glioma. Some clones in this sample may be carry-over from other donors' samples. The source was peripheral blood mononuclear cells (PBMCs), collected from a glioma patient treated with radiotherapy, temozolomide or both. The chain combines TRBV11-2 with TRBJ2-5, with D perhaps TRBD2 (6 bases). CDR3 sequence (DNA): TGTGCCAGCAGCTTAGGGGCGGGATGGCAAGAGACCCAGTACTTC. Protein: CASSLGAGWQETQYF.